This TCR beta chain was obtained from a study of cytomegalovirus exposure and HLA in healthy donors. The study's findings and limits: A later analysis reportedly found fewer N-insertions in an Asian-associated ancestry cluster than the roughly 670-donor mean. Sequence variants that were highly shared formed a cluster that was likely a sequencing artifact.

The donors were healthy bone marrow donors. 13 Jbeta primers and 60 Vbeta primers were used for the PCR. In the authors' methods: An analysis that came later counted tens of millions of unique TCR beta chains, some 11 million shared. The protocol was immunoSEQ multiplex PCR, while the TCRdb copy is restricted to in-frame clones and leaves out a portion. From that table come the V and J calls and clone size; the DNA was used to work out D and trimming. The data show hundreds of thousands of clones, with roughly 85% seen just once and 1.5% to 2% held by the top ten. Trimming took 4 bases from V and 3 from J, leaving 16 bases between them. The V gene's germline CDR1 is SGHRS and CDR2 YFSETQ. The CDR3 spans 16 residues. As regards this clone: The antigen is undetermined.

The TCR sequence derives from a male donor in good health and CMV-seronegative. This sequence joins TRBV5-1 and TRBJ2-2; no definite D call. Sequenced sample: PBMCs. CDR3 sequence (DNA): TGCGCCAGCAGCCCAAAAGCCGGGTCCGACACCGGGGAGCTGTTTTTT. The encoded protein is CASSPKAGSDTGELFF.